Below are 8 T cell receptor beta chains sequenced from a single sample in a study of blood T cells in healthy people across ages. PCR was performed a second time for about 7 to 11 cycles using a sample-barcoded 5' primer and a J-beta primer mix. TCRdb reanalysed the 5' RACE reads using MiXCR and keeps one entry per CDR3 protein. The table includes over 750,000 distinct CDR3 sequences, around a quarter detected once. This sample also belongs to another study, concerning T cells of mothers and their children.

Sequencing was performed on blood. The receptor source for this set is a boy aged 5 to 17 in good health.

This clonotype appeared many times. This chain joins TRBV28 and TRBJ2-5; D unresolved. The end of the DNA is better explained by TRBJ2-1, so the J call may be wrong. The CDR3 loop spans 14 amino acids. Germline CDR1 reads MDHEN; CDR2 reads SYDVKM. This CDR3 reads CASSFGQMVNEQFF. The CDR3, as DNA: TGTGCCAGCAGTTTTGGCCAGATGGTCAATGAGCAGTTCTTC.

There are a few counts of this clonotype. V usage is TRBV6-5 and J usage is TRBJ2-5; no clear D. The V end was cut by 3 bases, the J end by 5 bases, with 16 bases between. Germline CDR1 MNHEY, CDR2 SVGAGI. There are 15 residues in the CDR3. CDR3: CASSYSPAIGETQYF. The CDR3 nucleotides are TGTGCCAGCAGTTATTCACCAGCAATTGGGGAGACCCAGTACTTC.

The V gene is TRBV5-1, the J gene TRBJ1-2; D remains unclear. The CDR3 loop spans 15 amino acids. CDR1 and CDR2 (germline): SGHRS, YFSETQ. V lost 4 bases, J lost 1 base, and 14 bases lay in between. CDR3 sequence reads: CASSTAGAYNYGYTF. Written as DNA, the CDR3 is TGCGCCAGCAGCACGGCCGGAGCCTATAACTATGGCTACACCTTC.

Only a few counts were recorded for this clonotype. V gene TRBV11-2 combines with J gene TRBJ2-3; D unresolved. Germline loops: CDR1 SGHAT, CDR2 FQNNGV. The CDR3 extends over 15 amino acids. Trimming stripped 3 bases from V and 0 bases from J, with 10 bases between. In nucleotides, the CDR3 is TGTGCCAGCAGCTTGTATAGAACTAGCACAGATACGCAGTATTTT. This translates into CASSLYRTSTDTQYF.

The chain couples TRBV20-1 to TRBJ2-1; 10 bases fit TRBD2. V was clipped by 0 bases and J by 6 bases; unmatched bases: 2. Germline assignment: CDR1 DFQATT and CDR2 SNEGSKA (reference sequence). CDR3 length: 14 amino acids. DNA of the CDR3: TGCAGTGCTAGAGAACTAGCGGGGCGCAATGAGCAGTTCTTC. Translating it yields CSARELAGRNEQFF.

Here the CDR3 DNA reads TGTGCCACTGGGAACCCCACAGCGGGGTACAATGAGCAGTTCTTC. It yields the protein CATGNPTAGYNEQFF. The gene calls are TRBV7-9 and TRBJ2-5, with 7 positions matching TRBD2. The J call is uncertain, as TRBJ2-1 better fits the DNA end. CDR1 SEHNR and CDR2 FQNEAQ come from the germline V gene (reference sequence). The CDR3 has 15 residues.

In its sample, this clonotype was seen a few times. V gene TRBV20-1 combines with J gene TRBJ1-2; D uncertain. V dropped 0 bases and J dropped 8 bases, with 13 bases sitting between them. Per the germline V gene, CDR1 is DFQATT and CDR2 is SNEGSKA (reference sequence). CDR3 length: 13 amino acids. The CDR3 DNA is TGCAGTGCTAGAGATCCCGGGGATCCGGGCTACACCTTC. It yields the protein CSARDPGDPGYTF.

The V and J genes are TRBV5-1 and TRBJ2-5; tentatively, D is TRBD2 (5 bases). With the DNA end fitting TRBJ2-1 better, the J assignment may be wrong. CDR3 length: 12 residues. From germline, CDR1 is SGHRS and CDR2 YFSETQ. DNA of the CDR3: TGCGCCAGCAGCTTGGTCCGGGAAGAGCAGTTCTTC. Translated, it gives CASSLVREEQFF.